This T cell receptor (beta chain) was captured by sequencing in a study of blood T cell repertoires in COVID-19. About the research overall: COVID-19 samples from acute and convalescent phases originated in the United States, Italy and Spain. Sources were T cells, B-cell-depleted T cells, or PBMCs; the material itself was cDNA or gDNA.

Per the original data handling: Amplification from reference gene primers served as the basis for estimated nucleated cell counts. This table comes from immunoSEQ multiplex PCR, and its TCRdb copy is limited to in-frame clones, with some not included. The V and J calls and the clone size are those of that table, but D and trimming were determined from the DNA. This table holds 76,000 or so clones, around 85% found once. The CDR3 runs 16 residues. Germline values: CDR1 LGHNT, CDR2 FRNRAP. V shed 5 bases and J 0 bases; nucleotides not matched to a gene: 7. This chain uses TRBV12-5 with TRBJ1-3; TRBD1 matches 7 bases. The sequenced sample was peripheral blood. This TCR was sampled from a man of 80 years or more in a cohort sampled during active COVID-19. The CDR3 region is CASGRDSQYSGNTIYF. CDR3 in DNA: TGTGCTAGTGGTCGGGACAGTCAATACTCTGGAAACACCATATATTTT.